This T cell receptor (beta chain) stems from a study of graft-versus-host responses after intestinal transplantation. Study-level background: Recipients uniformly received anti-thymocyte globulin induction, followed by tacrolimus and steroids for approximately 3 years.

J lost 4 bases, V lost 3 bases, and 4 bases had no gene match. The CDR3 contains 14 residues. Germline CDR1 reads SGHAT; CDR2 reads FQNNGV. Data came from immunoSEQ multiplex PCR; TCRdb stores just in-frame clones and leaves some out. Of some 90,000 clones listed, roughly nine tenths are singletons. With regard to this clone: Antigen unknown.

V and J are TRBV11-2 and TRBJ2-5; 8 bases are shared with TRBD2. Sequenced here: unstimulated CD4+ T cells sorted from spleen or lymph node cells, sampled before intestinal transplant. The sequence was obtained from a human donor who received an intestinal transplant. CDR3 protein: CASSFRGGGETQYF. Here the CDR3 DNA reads TGTGCCAGCAGCTTCCGGGGGGGAGGAGAGACCCAGTACTTC.